This T cell receptor (beta chain) was found in a study of control samples from healthy donors and cancer patients. The CDR3 sequence is 13 residues long. Germline assignment: CDR1 PRHDT and CDR2 FYEKMQ (reference sequence). The J segment lost 6 bases and the V segment lost 8 bases, leaving 9 bases of the junction unmatched. Method: immunoSEQ multiplex PCR; TCRdb's copy keeps in-frame clones and lacks some. The table includes about 94,000 clones, approximately 90% detected once. V gene TRBV13 combines with J gene TRBJ1-1, with 7 nucleotides matching TRBD1. Input material: blood. The TCR comes from a woman aged 18-35 years in good health. The DNA for the CDR3 is TGTGCCAGCTGTAAACCCGGGACAGCTGAAGCTTTCTTT. This sequence encodes CASCKPGTAEAFF.